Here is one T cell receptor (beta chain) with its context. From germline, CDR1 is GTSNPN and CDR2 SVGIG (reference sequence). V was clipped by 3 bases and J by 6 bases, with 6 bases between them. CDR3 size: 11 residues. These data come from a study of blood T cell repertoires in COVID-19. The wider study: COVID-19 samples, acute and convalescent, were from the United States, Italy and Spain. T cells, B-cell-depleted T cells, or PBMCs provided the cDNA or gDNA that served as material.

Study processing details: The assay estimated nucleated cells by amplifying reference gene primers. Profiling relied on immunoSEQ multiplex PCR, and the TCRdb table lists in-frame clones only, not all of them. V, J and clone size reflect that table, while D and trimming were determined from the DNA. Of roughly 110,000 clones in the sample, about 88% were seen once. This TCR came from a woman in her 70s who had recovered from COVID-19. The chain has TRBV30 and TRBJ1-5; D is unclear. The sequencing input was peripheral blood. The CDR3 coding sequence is TGTGCCTGGAGCCACGGTCAGCCCCAGCATTTT. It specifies CAWSHGQPQHF.